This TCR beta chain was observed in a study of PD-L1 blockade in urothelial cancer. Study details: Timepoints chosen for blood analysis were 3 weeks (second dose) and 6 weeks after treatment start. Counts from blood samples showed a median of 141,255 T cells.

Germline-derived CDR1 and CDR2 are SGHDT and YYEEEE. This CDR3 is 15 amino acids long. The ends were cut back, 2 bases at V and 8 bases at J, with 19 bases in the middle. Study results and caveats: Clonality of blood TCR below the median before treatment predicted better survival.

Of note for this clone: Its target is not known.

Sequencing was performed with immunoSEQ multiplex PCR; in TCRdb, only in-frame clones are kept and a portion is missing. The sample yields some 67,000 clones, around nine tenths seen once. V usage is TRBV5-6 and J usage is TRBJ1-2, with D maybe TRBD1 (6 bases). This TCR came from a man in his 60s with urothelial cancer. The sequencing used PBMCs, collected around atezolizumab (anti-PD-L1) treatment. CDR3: CASSLGQLRTRGYTF. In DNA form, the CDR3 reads TGTGCCAGCAGCTTAGGACAGTTAAGAACTAGAGGCTACACCTTC.